Listed here are 20 T cell receptor beta chains from one sample, sequenced in a study of beta chain features in type 1 diabetes. All of the isolated RNA was reverse transcribed, so expressed TCRB transcripts were sequenced. Some clones are missing from TCRdb's copy, which holds only in-frame ones; the method was immunoSEQ multiplex PCR. The sample includes hundreds of thousands of clones, less than 9.5% seen only once; the top ten take around 0.44%. The material sequenced was central memory CD4+ T cells from blood. Receptor source: a young woman in good health.

This clone appeared a single time. This chain joins TRBV7-2 and TRBJ1-1, with TRBD1 as a possible D gene (5 bases). CDR1 and CDR2 (germline): SGHTA, FQGNSA. Trimming took off 5 bases at V and 5 bases at J, with 15 bases between the two ends. This CDR3 has 14 amino acids. The CDR3 protein is CASSRNTGGTEAFF. CDR3 sequence (DNA): TGTGCCAGCAGCCGAAACACAGGAGGGACTGAAGCTTTCTTT.

This clone was recorded a few times. The chain recombines TRBV4-3 with TRBJ2-7; the match to TRBD1 covers 11 bases. Losses at the gene ends were 4 bases for V and 4 bases for J; bases not matched to a gene: 6. Germline loops: CDR1 LGHNA, CDR2 YSLEER. The CDR3 runs 15 residues. The CDR3 region has the DNA TGCGCCAGCAGCCCCGGACAGGGGGCGCCTTACGAGCAGTACTTC. It codes for CASSPGQGAPYEQYF.

This clone was counted ten times or more. This chain uses TRBV7-2 with TRBJ1-5; maybe TRBD1 (5 bases). The CDR3 is 13 amino acids. Germline assignment: CDR1 SGHTA and CDR2 FQGNSA. V was trimmed by 2 bases and J by 7 bases, leaving 9 bases between them. CDR3 region: CASSLSGEQPQHF. DNA of the CDR3: TGTGCCAGCAGCTTATCGGGGGAGCAGCCCCAGCATTTT. The whole variable domain, remainder taken from reference TRBV7-2 and TRBJ1-5, is GAGVSQSPSNKVTEKGKDVELRCDPISGHTALYWYRQSLGQGLEFLIYFQGNSAPDKSGLPSDRFSAERTGGSVSTLTIQRTQQEDSAVYLCASSLSGEQPQHFGDGTRLSIL.

There are a few counts of this clone. The chain links TRBV5-4 to TRBJ2-3, with 10 positions matching TRBD1. V was clipped by 3 bases and J by 5 bases; unmatched bases: 3. CDR1 is SGHNT and CDR2 is YYREEE in the germline V gene (reference sequence). The CDR3 contains 14 residues. CDR3 DNA sequence: TGTGCCAGCAGCTCAGGACAGGGGGTAGATACGCAGTATTTT. The encoded protein is CASSSGQGVDTQYF.

The V call is TRBV4-2, the J call TRBJ2-7; the D gene is possibly TRBD2 (6 bases). This CDR3 spans 15 amino acids. V lost 1 base and J lost 3, with 13 bases in between. The germline V gene encodes CDR1 LGHNA and CDR2 YNFKEQ. The CDR3 region has the DNA TGTGCCAGCAGCCAAGTTCGGCGGGGACTCTACGAGCAGTACTTC. As protein: CASSQVRRGLYEQYF.

This clone was counted many times. This sequence joins TRBV5-1 and TRBJ1-4; 8 nucleotides line up with TRBD1. The CDR3 spans 15 residues. Germline V CDR1 and CDR2: SGHRS, YFSETQ. The V segment lost 6 bases and the J segment 2 bases; nucleotides outside the gene matches: 6. The CDR3 loop is CASNYQGATNEKLFF. The CDR3 DNA follows: TGCGCCAGCAACTATCAGGGGGCGACTAATGAAAAACTGTTTTTT.

This clone was counted a few times. The V call is TRBV29-1, the J call TRBJ2-1; D is possibly TRBD1 (5 bases). V was trimmed by 3 bases and J by 7 bases, leaving 13 bases between them. The CDR3 loop spans 13 amino acids. The germline CDR1 and CDR2 sequences are SQVTM and ANQGSEA. The CDR3 region is CSVEMTVRNEQFF. The CDR3 nucleotides are TGCAGCGTTGAGATGACAGTCCGGAATGAGCAGTTCTTC.

This clone was detected only a few times. This sequence joins TRBV7-2 and TRBJ2-2, with D possibly TRBD2 on 6 matching bases. The CDR3 sequence is 15 residues long. Trimming cost V 4 bases and J 10 bases, with 19 bases left between them. CDR1 and CDR2 from the germline V gene are SGHTA and FQGNSA. The chain's CDR3 is CASSSGGTSRQELFF. In DNA, the CDR3 is TGTGCCAGCAGCTCAGGAGGGACTTCCCGCCAGGAGCTGTTTTTT. Full variable domain (remainder filled in from reference TRBV7-2 and TRBJ2-2): GAGVSQSPSNKVTEKGKDVELRCDPISGHTALYWYRQSLGQGLEFLIYFQGNSAPDKSGLPSDRFSAERTGGSVSTLTIQRTQQEDSAVYLCASSSGGTSRQELFFGEGSRLTVL.

This clone has only a few counts. V is TRBV2 and J is TRBJ1-2; 8 nucleotides align to TRBD1. The CDR3 loop spans 15 amino acids. V dropped 5 bases and J dropped 4; count of bases not matched to a gene: 9. Germline CDR1 is SNHLY and CDR2 is FYNNEI. The CDR3 protein is CASSFQGALGYGYTF. DNA of the CDR3: TGTGCCAGCAGTTTCCAGGGGGCCCTAGGCTATGGCTACACCTTC.

This clone has just a few counts. The chain links TRBV29-1 to TRBJ2-7, with D unclear. The germline gives CDR1 SQVTM, CDR2 ANQGSEA. V lost 8 bases to trimming and J lost 4 bases, with 12 bases between them. This CDR3 region has 11 residues. CDR3 nucleotide sequence: TGCAGCTTCCGATTGGGGTACGAGCAGTACTTC. Translating gives CSFRLGYEQYF.

This clone showed up just a few times. The chain joins TRBV28 to TRBJ1-5, with a weak D call TRBD1 (5 bases). The CDR3 consists of 15 residues. CDR1 is MDHEN and CDR2 is SYDVKM in the germline V gene. Trimming removed 7 bases at V and 7 bases at J, with 20 bases between. The CDR3 DNA reads as TGTGCCAGCACATTGGGTCAGGGTCTCAGCCAGCCCCAGCATTTT. It codes for CASTLGQGLSQPQHF.

J is TRBJ2-2 and V is TRBV5-1; D is possibly TRBD1 (6 bases). The V end was cut by 1 base, the J end by 6 bases, with 16 bases between. CDR1 and CDR2 from the germline V gene are SGHRS and YFSETQ. The CDR3 has 16 residues. The CDR3 coding sequence is TGCGCCAGCAGCTTGTATCCAGGGGATCCCGCCGGGGAGCTGTTTTTT. Translating gives CASSLYPGDPAGELFF.

In this sample, this clone turned up a few times. This chain connects TRBV6-1 to TRBJ2-7; a weak D match, TRBD1 (6 bases). CDR3 length: 13 residues. Germline V lookup: CDR1 MNHNS, CDR2 SASEGT. V lost 7 bases and J 0 bases, leaving 10 bases between the germline ends. In DNA, the CDR3 is TGTGCCAGCACAAGACAGGCCTCCTACGAGCAGTACTTC. It codes for CASTRQASYEQYF.

The genes are TRBV7-2 and TRBJ2-3; D remains unclear. This CDR3 is 15 amino acids long. Germline values: CDR1 SGHTA, CDR2 FQGNSA. V dropped 5 bases and J dropped 2 bases, with 14 bases sitting between them. CDR3 sequence reads: CASSPQAGYTDTQYF. The CDR3 region has the DNA TGTGCCAGCAGCCCCCAAGCCGGATACACAGATACGCAGTATTTT.

For the CDR3, the DNA is TGTGCCAGCAGCTTAATTGCGATAAACCAGCATAAGCAGTATTTT. This gives the protein CASSLIAINQHKQYF. This rearrangement joins TRBV7-2 to TRBJ2-3, with unresolved D. The germline CDR1 and CDR2 sequences are SGHTA and FQGNSA. Between the trimmed V and J ends, which lost 2 bases and 11 bases, there was a span of 20 bases. The CDR3 loop spans 15 amino acids.

The sample holds a few counts of this clone. The gene calls are TRBV2 and TRBJ2-2; no reliable D call. The V and J ends lost 4 bases and 5 bases respectively, with 14 bases between them. Germline V gene data show CDR1 as SNHLY and CDR2 as FYNNEI. The CDR3 is 15 residues long. In DNA form, the CDR3 reads TGTGCCAGCAGTGGCCGTTATGGCGTAACCGGGGAGCTGTTTTTT. Translation gives CASSGRYGVTGELFF.

This clone turned up a few times. The rearrangement joins TRBV9 to TRBJ2-7, with D uncertain. There are 14 residues in the CDR3. The V and J ends lost 0 bases and 1 base respectively, with 8 bases between them. Germline lookup yields CDR1 SGDLS and CDR2 YYNGEE. CDR3: CASSVGTISYEQYF. The CDR3 nucleotides read TGTGCCAGCAGCGTAGGAACCATATCCTACGAGCAGTACTTC.

The chain links TRBV5-4 to TRBJ2-1; 7 nucleotides agree with TRBD1. Losses at the gene ends were 5 bases for V and 5 bases for J; bases not matched to a gene: 4. CDR3 length equals 13 residues. CDR1 and CDR2 (germline): SGHNT, YYREEE (reference sequence). CDR3 in amino acids: CASRSTGNNEQFF. In DNA, the CDR3 is TGTGCCAGCAGGTCGACAGGGAACAATGAGCAGTTCTTC.

This clone was detected only a few times. The chain combines TRBV25-1 with TRBJ2-7; tentatively, D is TRBD1 (6 bases). The V end lost 9 bases, the J end lost 6 bases, and 12 bases lay between the germline ends. CDR1 and CDR2 (germline): MGHDK, SYGVNS. The CDR3 runs 11 residues. CDR3 loop: CASTRDTEQYF. In DNA form, the CDR3 reads TGTGCCAGTACCCGGGACACCGAGCAGTACTTC.

This chain uses TRBV11-2 with TRBJ2-5, with 11 bases aligning to TRBD2. Germline V gives CDR1 SGHAT, CDR2 FQNNGV. The CDR3 extends over 15 amino acids. V was clipped by 5 bases and J by 7 bases; unmatched bases: 9. The CDR3 bases are TGTGCCAGCAGCGTCGCCCTAGCGGGAGGTGTGACCCAGTACTTC. Its protein is CASSVALAGGVTQYF.